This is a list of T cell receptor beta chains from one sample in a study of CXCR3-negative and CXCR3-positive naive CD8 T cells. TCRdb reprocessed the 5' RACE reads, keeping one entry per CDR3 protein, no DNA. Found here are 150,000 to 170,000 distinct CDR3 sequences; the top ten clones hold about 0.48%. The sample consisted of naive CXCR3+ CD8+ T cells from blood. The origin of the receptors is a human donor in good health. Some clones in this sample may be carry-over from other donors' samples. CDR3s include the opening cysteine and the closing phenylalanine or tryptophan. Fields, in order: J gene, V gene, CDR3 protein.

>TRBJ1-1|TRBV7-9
CASSSTTTDRAYRNTEAFF
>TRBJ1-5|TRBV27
CASSALSSNQPQHF
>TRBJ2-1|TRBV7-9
CASSLVLVEQFF
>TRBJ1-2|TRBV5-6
CASSQGTAYGYTF
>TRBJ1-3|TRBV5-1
CASTTDGNTIYF
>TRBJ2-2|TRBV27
CASRVDMLRAGELFF
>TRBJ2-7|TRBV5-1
CASSLEGASSYEQYF
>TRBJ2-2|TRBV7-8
CASTQWAGSVVRNTGELFF
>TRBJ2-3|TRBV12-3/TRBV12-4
CASSSTSGGSLGSTDTQYF
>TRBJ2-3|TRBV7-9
CASSLLGGPADTQYF
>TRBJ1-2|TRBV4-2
CASSQVDATDINYGYTF
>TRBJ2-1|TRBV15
CATSRGGLAGESEQFF
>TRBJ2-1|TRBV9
CASSVRASGHHNEQFF
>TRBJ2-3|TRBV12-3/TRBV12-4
CASNWADTQYF
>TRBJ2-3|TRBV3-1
CASSLNLRDTQYF
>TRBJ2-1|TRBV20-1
CSARASAYNEQFF
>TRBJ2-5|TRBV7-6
CASSRDWGQETQYF
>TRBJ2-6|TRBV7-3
CASPQVSGANVLTF
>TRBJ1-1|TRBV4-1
CASSQAVADFNTEAFF
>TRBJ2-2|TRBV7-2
CASSSPNTGELFF
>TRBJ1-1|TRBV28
CASSLFTGGLTEAFF
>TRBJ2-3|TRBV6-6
CASSYVQREYTDTQYF
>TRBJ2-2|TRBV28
CASSLGHLPNTGELFF
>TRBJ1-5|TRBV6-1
CASTGTGGLSSNQPQHF
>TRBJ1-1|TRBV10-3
CAISDRPNTEAFF
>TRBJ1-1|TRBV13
CASSSDRANTEAFF
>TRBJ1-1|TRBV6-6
CASSYSNGVGFVGGYTEAFF
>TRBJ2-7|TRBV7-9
CASSPDSMLGEQYF
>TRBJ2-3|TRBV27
CASRTTSGRFDTQYF
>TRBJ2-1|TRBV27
CASTIGGRGAYNEQFF
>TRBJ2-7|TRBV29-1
CSVESDREGSYEQYF
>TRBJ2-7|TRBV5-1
CASSLERNYEQYF
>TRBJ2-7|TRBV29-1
CSETLRRTDREQYF
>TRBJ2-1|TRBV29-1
CSVLRGGRAGTGEQFF
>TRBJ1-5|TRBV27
CASRPGPYGGNQPQHF
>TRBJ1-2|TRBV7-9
CATEERQPDGYTF
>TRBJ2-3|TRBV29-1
CSVEDGRGNTQYF
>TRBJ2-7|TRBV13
CASSLRTSGRSYEQYF
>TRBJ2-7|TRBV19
CASSKRGLTSYEQYF
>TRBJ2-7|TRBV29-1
CSVWTGNEQYF
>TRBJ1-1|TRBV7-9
CASRTSRLPMNTEAFF
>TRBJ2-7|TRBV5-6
CASSAPALGKQYF
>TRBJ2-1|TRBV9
CASSMTGTAYNEQFF
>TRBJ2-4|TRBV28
CASGFGQGGHIQYF
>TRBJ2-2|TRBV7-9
CASSLDPANTGELFF
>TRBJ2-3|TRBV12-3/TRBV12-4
CASTVTSFWDTQYF
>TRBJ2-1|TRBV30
CAWRELAGYNEQFF
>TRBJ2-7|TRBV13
CASSLSSGTFSYEQYF
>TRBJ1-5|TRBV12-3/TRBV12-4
CASSSGVSNQPQHF
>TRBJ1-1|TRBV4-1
CASSQESKTEAFF